This T cell receptor beta chain was captured by sequencing in a study of early T cells in non-severe SARS-CoV-2 infection. This CDR3 region has 17 residues. CDR1 is SGHNT and CDR2 is YYREEE in the germline V gene (reference sequence). Trimming removed 4 bases from V and 1 base from J, with 20 bases in between. TCRdb re-derived calls from the 5' RACE reads in MiXCR, one entry per CDR3 protein. The sample consists of 80,000 to 95,000 distinct CDR3 sequences, around 12% of them appearing once. The source is an adult who was a healthcare worker with PCR-confirmed SARS-CoV-2 infection or an uninfected control (not recorded which). What was sequenced was whole blood. The J gene is TRBJ1-1, the V gene TRBV5-4, with D possibly TRBD1 on 6 matching bases. CDR3 sequence: CASSHPPGGQGNTEAFF. DNA for the CDR3: TGTGCCAGCAGCCATCCACCGGGGGGGCAGGGGAACACTGAAGCTTTCTTT.